The present T cell receptor beta chain was sequenced within a study of shared clonotypes between healthy human individuals. Points from the study as a whole: Several donors showed sharing of about 4.6% of naive CD4 clonotypes.

The CDR3 has 13 residues. V lost 4 bases and J 5 bases, leaving 9 bases between the germline ends. Germline CDR1 SGHTA, CDR2 FQGNSA. CD45RA+ naive and CD45RA-negative memory subsets were separated from CD4+ cells. Measured with immunoSEQ multiplex PCR; TCRdb has only the in-frame clones, and not every one. The data show some 2,500,000 clones, with around 90% seen just once and around 0.4% held by the top ten. Concerning this clone itself: Its matching antigen is unknown.

The sample taken for sequencing was naive CD4+ T cells from PBMCs. Subset specified: CD45RA+ positively selected. The rearrangement links TRBV7-2 to TRBJ2-1; D is undetermined. The sequence was obtained from a young man in good health. Some clones in this sample may be carry-over from other donors' samples. As DNA, the CDR3 is TGTGCCAGCAGCTCCGGATGGGACAATGAGCAGTTCTTC. Protein sequence: CASSSGWDNEQFF.